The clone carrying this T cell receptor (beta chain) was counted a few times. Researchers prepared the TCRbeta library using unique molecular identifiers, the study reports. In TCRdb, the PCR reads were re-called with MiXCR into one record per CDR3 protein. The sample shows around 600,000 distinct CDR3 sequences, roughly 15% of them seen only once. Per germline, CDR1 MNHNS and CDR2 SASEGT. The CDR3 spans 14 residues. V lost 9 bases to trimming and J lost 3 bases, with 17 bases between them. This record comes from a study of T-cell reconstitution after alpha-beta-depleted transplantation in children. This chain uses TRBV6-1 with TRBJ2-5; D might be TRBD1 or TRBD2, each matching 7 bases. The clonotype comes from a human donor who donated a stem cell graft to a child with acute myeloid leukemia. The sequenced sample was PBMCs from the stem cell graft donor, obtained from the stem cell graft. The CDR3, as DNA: TGTGCCAGTTCGGCAGGGGGGGCGGAAGAGACCCAGTACTTC. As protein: CASSAGGAEETQYF.